This record covers a single T cell receptor beta chain. The data were obtained in a study of cytomegalovirus exposure and HLA in healthy donors. Study details: Counted in an early data release were tens of millions of unique TCRs from HLA-typed donors.

The PCR had 60 Vbeta and 13 Jbeta primers. Only in-frame clones appear in the TCRdb table, and some are missing; sequencing was by immunoSEQ multiplex PCR. The data hold around 190,000 clones, with 65% to 90% observed a single time. Germline assignment: CDR1 SNHLY and CDR2 FYNNEI. The CDR3 is made up of 17 amino acids. V was clipped by 6 bases and J by 0 bases, with 15 bases between them. The sequence was obtained from a woman between 50 and 59 years old in good health and CMV-seronegative. Specimen: PBMCs. The rearrangement uses TRBV2 and TRBJ1-6, with a tentative D call TRBD1 (5 bases). In DNA, the CDR3 is TGTGCCAGCAGGGGGGGACGGTTTAGCTCCTATAATTCACCCCTCCACTTT. This encodes CASRGGRFSSYNSPLHF.